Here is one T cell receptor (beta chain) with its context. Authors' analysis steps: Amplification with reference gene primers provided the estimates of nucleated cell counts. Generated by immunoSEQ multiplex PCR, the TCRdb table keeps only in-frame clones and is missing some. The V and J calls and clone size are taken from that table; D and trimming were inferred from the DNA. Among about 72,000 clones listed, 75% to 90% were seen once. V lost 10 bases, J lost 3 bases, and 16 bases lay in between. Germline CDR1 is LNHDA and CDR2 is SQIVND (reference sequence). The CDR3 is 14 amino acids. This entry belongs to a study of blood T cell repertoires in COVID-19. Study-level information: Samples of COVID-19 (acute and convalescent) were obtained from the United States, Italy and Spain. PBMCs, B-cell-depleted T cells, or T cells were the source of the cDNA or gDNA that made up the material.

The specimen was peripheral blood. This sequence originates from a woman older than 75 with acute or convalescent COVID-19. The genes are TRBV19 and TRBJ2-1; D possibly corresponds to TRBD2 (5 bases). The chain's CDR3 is CATSGLTGYNEQFF. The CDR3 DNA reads TGTGCCACATCCGGACTGACTGGCTACAATGAGCAGTTCTTC.